This TCR beta chain was documented in a study of T cells in Graves' hyperthyroidism and ophthalmopathy. Study-wide context: Once the initial diagnosis was made, peripheral blood was obtained before any treatment.

The study included ophthalmopathy patients with Clinical Activity Score at least 3, NOSPECS grade at least 4 and duration under 3 months. Germline trimming cut 5 bases from V and 6 bases from J; bases unmatched to any gene: 8. Germline V gene sequence: CDR1 SGHDT, CDR2 YYEEEE. The CDR3 loop spans 15 amino acids. This clonotype was picked up many times. Its antigen is not identified. The TCR beta CDR3 regions underwent amplification using RNA transcripts as the source. First-round RT-PCR targeting the TCR CDR3 was performed with the HTBI primer set. TCRdb re-derived calls from the multiplex PCR reads in MiXCR, one entry per CDR3 protein. The repertoire includes approximately 520,000 distinct CDR3 sequences, around a quarter of them detected once, and roughly 10% sits in the top ten. Study-wide results and caveats: Most clonotypes expanded in thyroid above 0.001 were likewise present in blood. Separating ophthalmopathy from stable hyperthyroidism was achieved by a 13 V-J model.

This TCR derives from a woman aged 25 to 45 with Graves' ophthalmopathy. The chain carries TRBV5-6 and TRBJ1-2, with TRBD1 identical over 12 bases. Sequenced input: blood. The CDR3 is CASREGQGAWDGYTF. The CDR3 DNA follows: TGTGCCAGCAGAGAGGGACAGGGGGCGTGGGATGGCTACACCTTC. The full variable domain, with the rest looked up from reference TRBV5-6 and TRBJ1-2, is DAGVTQSPTHLIKTRGQQVTLRCSPKSGHDTVSWYQQALGQGPQFIFQYYEEEERQRGNFPDRFSGHQFPNYSSELNVNALLLGDSALYLCASREGQGAWDGYTFGSGTRLTVV.